The T cell receptor beta chain described here comes from a study of identical twins. Overall study findings and caveats: Beta clonotypes that were abundant in cord blood contained fewer insertions, a pattern absent from memory repertoires.

Template switching added a universal primer binding site, and final cDNA carried unique molecular identifiers. TCRdb redid the calling of the 5' RACE reads with MiXCR, one entry per CDR3 protein. The sample yields some 500,000 distinct CDR3 sequences, approximately 9.6% seen once. As concerns this clonotype: The antigen remains unidentified.

The CDR3 has 18 residues. CDR1 and CDR2 (germline): SGHRS, YFSETQ. V lost 4 bases to trimming and J lost 2 bases; unmatched junction nucleotides: 15. Healthy Caucasians, and only they, were the donors. These data were also reused for a study on yellow fever vaccine responses in identical twins. That report notes: As reported, the vaccine T cell response of twins seemed partly convergent and partly personalized.

This TCR was sampled from a woman between 18 and 29 years old in good health. This sequence joins TRBV5-1 and TRBJ2-3; TRBD2 agrees at 8 bases. The sequenced sample consisted of PBMCs. The CDR3 protein is CASSGAEVAGRHTDTQYF. CDR3 DNA: TGCGCCAGCAGCGGGGCCGAAGTAGCGGGGAGACACACAGATACGCAGTATTTT.